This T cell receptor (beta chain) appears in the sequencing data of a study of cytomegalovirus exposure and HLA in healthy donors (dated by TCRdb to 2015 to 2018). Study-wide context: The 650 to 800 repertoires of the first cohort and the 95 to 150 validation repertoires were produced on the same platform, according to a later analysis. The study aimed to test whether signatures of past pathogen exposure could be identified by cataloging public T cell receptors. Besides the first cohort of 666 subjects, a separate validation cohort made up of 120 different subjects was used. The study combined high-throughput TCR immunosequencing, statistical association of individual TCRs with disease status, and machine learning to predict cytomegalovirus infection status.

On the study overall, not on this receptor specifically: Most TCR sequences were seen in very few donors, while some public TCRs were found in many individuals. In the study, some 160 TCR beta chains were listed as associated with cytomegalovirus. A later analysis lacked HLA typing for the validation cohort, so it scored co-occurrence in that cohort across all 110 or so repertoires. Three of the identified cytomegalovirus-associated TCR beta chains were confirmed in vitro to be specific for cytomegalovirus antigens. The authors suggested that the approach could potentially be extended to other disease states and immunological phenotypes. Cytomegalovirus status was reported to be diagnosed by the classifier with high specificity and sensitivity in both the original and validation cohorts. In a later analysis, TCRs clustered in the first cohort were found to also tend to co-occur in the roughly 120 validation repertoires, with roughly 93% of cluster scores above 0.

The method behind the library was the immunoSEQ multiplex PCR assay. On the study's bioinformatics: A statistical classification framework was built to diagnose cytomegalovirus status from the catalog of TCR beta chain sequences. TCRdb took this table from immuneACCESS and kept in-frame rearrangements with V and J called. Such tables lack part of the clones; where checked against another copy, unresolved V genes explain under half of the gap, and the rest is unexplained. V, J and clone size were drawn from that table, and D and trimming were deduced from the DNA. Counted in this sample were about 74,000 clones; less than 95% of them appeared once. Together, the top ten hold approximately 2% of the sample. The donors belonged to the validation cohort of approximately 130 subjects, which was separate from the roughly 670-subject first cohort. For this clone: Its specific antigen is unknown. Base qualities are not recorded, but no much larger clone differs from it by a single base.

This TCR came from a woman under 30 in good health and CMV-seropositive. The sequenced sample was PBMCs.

CDR3 reads: CASTLGWGGNEKLFF. The DNA is as follows: TGTGCCAGCACCCTCGGATGGGGGGGAAATGAAAAACTGTTTTTT. The chain links TRBV6-5 with TRBJ1-4; the D gene is perhaps TRBD1, on 5 matching bases. Based on the germline V gene, the CDR1 and CDR2 sequences are MNHEY and SVGAGI. A distance of 17 bases separates the germline ends of V and J, which lose 7 bases and 5 bases respectively. The CDR3 holds 15 amino acids from the cysteine to the phenylalanine. Solely the CDR3 DNA is kept, with 45 bases framed from the first base.